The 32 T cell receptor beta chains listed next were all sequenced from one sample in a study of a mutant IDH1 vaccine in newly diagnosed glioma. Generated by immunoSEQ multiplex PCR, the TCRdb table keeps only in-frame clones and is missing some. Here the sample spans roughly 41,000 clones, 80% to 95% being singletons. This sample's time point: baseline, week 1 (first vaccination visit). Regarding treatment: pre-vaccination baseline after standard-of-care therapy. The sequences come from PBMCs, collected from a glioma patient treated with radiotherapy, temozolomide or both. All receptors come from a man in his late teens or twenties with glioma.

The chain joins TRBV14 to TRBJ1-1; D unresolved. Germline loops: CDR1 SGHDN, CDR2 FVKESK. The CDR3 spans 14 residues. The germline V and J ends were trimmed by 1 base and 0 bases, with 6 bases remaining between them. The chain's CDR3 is CASSQAGMNTEAFF. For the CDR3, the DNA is TGTGCCAGCAGCCAAGCGGGGATGAACACTGAAGCTTTCTTT.

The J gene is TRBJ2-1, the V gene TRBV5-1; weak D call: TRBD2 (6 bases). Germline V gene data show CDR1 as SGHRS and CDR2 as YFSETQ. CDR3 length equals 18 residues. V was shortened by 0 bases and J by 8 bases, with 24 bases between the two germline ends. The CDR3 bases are TGCGCCAGCAGCTTGGAGCCGAACGCGGGACTCTATACCCATGAGCAGTTCTTC. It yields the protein CASSLEPNAGLYTHEQFF.

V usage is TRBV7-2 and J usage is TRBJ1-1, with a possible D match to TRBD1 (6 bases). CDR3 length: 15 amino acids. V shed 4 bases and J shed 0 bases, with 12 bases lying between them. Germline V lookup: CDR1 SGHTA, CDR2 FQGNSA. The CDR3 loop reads CASSSGHPMNTEAFF. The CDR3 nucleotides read TGTGCCAGCAGCTCGGGACACCCCATGAACACTGAAGCTTTCTTT.

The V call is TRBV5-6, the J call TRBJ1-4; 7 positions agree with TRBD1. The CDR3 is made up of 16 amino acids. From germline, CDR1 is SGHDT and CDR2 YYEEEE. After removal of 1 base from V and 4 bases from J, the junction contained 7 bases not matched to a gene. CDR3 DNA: TGTGCCAGCAGCTTGAAGGGGGCAGACGTTAATGAAAAACTGTTTTTT. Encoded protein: CASSLKGADVNEKLFF.

As DNA, the CDR3 is TGTGCCAGCAGCCAACTTAGCGGGAGGGCTGGCGAGCAGTACTTC. The encoded protein is CASSQLSGRAGEQYF. The rearrangement joins TRBV4-2 to TRBJ2-7, with TRBD2 matching 11 bases. This CDR3 spans 15 amino acids. The J segment lost 6 bases and the V segment lost 2 bases, leaving 6 bases of the junction unmatched. Germline CDR1 LGHNA, CDR2 YNFKEQ.

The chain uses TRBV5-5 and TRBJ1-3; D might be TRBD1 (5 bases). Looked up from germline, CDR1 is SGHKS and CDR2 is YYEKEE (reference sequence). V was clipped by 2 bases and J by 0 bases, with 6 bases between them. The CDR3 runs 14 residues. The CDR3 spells CASSFQGSGNTIYF. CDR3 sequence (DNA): TGTGCCAGCAGCTTCCAGGGCTCTGGAAACACCATATATTTT.

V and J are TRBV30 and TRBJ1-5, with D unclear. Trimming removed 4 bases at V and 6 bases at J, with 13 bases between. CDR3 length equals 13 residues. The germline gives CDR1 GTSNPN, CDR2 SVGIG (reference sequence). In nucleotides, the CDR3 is TGTGCCTGGAATTCAGCAACCTTTCAGCCCCAGCATTTT. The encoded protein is CAWNSATFQPQHF. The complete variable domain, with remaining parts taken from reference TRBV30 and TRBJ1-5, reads SQTIHQWPATLVQPVGSPLSLECTVEGTSNPNLYWYRQAAGRGLQLLFYSVGIGQISSEVPQNLSASRPQDRQFILSSKKLLLSDSGFYLCAWNSATFQPQHFGDGTRLSIL.

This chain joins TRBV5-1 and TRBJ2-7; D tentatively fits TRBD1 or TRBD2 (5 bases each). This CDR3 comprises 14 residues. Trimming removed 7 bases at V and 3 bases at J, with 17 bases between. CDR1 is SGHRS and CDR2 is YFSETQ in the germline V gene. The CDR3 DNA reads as TGCGCCAGCGCTACCGGGACCGGCAACTACGAGCAGTACTTC. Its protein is CASATGTGNYEQYF.

The CDR3 DNA reads as TGTGCCAGCAGCTATGTGGTGAGACAGGGTCATCCCTACGAGCAGTACTTC. Encoded protein: CASSYVVRQGHPYEQYF. J is TRBJ2-7 and V is TRBV7-2; TRBD1 matches at 7 bases. Germline-derived CDR1 and CDR2 are SGHTA and FQGNSA. The CDR3 has 17 residues. The V and J ends lost 4 bases and 2 bases, in that order; junction bases with no gene match: 14. The full variable domain, in which reference TRBV7-2 and TRBJ2-7 provide the parts outside the CDR3, is GAGVSQSPSNKVTEKGKDVELRCDPISGHTALYWYRQSLGQGLEFLIYFQGNSAPDKSGLPSDRFSAERTGGSVSTLTIQRTQQEDSAVYLCASSYVVRQGHPYEQYFGPGTRLTVT.

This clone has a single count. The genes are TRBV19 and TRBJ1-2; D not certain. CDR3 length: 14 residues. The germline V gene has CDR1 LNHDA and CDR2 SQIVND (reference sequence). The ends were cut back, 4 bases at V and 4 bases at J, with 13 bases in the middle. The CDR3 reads CASSTANGGYGYTF. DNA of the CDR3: TGTGCCAGTAGTACAGCTAATGGCGGCTATGGCTACACCTTC.

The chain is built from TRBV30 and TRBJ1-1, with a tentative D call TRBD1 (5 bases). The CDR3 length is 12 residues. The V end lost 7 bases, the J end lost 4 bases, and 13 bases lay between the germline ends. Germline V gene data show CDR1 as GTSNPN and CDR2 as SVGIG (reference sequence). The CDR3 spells CASHRGGTEAFF. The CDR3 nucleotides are TGTGCCTCCCACCGGGGGGGCACTGAAGCTTTCTTT.

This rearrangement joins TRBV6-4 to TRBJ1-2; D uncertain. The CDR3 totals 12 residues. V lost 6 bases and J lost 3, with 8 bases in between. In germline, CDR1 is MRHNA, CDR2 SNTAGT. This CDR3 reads CASSDGDYGYTF. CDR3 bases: TGTGCCAGCAGCGACGGGGACTATGGCTACACCTTC.

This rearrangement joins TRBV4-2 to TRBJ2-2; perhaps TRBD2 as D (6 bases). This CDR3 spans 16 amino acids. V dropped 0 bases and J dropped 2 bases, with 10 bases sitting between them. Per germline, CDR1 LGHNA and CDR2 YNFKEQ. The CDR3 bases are TGTGCCAGCAGCCAAGATCCGGGACTCAACACCGGGGAGCTGTTTTTT. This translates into CASSQDPGLNTGELFF.

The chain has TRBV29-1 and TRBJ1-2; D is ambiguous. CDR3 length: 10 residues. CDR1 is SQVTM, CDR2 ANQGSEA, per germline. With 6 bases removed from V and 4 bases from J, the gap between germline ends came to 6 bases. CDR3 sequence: CSVYSYGYTF. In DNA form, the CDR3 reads TGCAGCGTCTACAGCTATGGCTACACCTTC. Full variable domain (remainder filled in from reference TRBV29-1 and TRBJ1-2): SAVISQKPSRDICQRGTSLTIQCQVDSQVTMMFWYRQQPGQSLTLIATANQGSEATYESGFVIDKFPISRPNLTFSTLTVSNMSPEDSSIYLCSVYSYGYTFGSGTRLTVV.

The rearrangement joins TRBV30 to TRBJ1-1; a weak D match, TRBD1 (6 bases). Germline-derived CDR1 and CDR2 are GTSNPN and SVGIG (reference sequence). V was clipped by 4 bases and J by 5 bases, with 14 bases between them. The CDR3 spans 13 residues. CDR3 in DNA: TGTGCCTGGAACCCGGGAGGGGGGACTGAAGCTTTCTTT. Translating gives CAWNPGGGTEAFF.

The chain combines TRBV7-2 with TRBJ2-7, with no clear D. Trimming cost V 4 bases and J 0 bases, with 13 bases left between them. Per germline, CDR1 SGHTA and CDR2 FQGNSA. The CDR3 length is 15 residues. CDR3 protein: CASSSAGGSSYEQYF. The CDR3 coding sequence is TGTGCCAGCAGCTCCGCTGGCGGCAGCTCCTACGAGCAGTACTTC.

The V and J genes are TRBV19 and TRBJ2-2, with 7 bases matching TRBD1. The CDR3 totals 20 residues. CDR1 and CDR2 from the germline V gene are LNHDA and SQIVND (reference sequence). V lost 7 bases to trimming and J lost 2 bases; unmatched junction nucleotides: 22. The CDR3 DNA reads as TGTGCCAGTACCGACCACCGGACAGGCCTGTTCTCCTTTAACACCGGGGAGCTGTTTTTT. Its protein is CASTDHRTGLFSFNTGELFF.

The CDR3 loop is CASSPGLAGGHEQFF. CDR3 DNA sequence: TGTGCCAGCAGCCCCGGACTAGCGGGAGGCCATGAGCAGTTCTTC. V is TRBV2 and J is TRBJ2-1; 14 bases agree with TRBD2. The CDR3 totals 15 residues. Germline values: CDR1 SNHLY, CDR2 FYNNEI. V shed 6 bases, J shed 8 bases, and the junction held 6 bases outside the gene matches.

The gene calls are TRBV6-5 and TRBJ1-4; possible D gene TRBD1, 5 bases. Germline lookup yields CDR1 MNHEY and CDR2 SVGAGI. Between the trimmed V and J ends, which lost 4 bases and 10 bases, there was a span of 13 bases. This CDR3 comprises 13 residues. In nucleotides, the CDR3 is TGTGCCAGCAGTTCCGGCGGGGGGGGAAAACTGTTTTTT. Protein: CASSSGGGGKLFF.

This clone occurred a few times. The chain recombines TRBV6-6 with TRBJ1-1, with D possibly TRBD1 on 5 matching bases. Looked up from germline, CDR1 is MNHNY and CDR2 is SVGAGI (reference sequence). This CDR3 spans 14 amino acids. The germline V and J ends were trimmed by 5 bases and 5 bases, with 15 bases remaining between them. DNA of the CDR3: TGTGCCAGCAGTACAAGACAGAGTAGGACTGAAGCTTTCTTT. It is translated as CASSTRQSRTEAFF.

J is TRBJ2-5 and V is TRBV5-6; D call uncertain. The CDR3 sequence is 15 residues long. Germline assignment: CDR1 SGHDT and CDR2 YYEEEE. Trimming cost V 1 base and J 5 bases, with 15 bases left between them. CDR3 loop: CASSLFWQNGETQYF. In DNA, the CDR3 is TGTGCCAGCAGCTTGTTCTGGCAGAATGGGGAGACCCAGTACTTC.

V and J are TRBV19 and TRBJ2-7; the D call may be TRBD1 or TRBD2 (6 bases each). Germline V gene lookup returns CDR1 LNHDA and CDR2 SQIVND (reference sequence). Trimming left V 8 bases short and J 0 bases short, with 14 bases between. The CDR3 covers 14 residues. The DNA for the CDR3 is TGTGCCAGTGAGGGGGGACACCCCTCCTACGAGCAGTACTTC. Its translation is CASEGGHPSYEQYF. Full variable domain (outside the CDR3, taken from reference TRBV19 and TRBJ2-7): DGGITQSPKYLFRKEGQNVTLSCEQNLNHDAMYWYRQDPGQGLRLIYYSQIVNDFQKGDIAEGYSVSREKKESFPLTVTSAQKNPTAFYLCASEGGHPSYEQYFGPGTRLTVT.

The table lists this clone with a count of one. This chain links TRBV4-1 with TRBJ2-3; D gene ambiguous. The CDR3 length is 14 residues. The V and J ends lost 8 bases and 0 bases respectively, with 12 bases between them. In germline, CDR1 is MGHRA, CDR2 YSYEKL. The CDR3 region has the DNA TGCGCCAGCGCCCCGGGCGGCAGCACAGATACGCAGTATTTT. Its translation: CASAPGGSTDTQYF.

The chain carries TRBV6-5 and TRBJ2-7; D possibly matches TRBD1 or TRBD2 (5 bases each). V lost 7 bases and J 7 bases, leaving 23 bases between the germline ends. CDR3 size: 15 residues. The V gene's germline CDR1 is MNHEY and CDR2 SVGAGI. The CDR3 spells CASTQDMGPSREQYF. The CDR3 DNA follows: TGTGCCAGCACCCAGGATATGGGACCTTCGAGGGAGCAGTACTTC.

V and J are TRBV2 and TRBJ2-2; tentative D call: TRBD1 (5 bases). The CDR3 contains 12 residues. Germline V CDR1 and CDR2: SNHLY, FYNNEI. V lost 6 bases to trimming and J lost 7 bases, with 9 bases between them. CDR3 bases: TGTGCCAGCAGCAGGGTTGGCGGGGAGCTGTTTTTT. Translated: CASSRVGGELFF.

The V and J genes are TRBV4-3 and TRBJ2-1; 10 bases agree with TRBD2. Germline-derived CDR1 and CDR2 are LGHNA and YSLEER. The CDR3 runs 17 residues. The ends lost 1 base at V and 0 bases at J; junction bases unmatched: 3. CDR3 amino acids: CASSQALAGSSYNEQFF. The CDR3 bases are TGCGCCAGCAGCCAAGCACTAGCGGGGAGCTCCTACAATGAGCAGTTCTTC.

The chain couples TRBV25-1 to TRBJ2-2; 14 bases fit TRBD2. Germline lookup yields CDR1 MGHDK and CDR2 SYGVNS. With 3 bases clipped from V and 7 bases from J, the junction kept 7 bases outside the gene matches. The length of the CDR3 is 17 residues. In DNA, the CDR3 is TGTGCCAGCAGTGATTTGCGACTAGCGGGAGGGGACGGGGAGCTGTTTTTT. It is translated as CASSDLRLAGGDGELFF.

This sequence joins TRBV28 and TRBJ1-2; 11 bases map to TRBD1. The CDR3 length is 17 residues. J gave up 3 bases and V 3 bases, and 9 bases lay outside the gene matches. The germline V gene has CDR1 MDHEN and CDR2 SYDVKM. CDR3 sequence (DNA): TGTGCCAGCAGTTTTGGGGCCCGGGACAGGGGGGACTATGGCTACACCTTC. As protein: CASSFGARDRGDYGYTF.

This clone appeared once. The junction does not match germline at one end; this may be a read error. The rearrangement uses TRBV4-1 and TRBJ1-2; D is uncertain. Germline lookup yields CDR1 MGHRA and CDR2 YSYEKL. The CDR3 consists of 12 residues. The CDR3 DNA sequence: TGCGCCAGCAGCCATGACGGGCCCCGCTTCCACTTC. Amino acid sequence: CASSHDGPRFHF.

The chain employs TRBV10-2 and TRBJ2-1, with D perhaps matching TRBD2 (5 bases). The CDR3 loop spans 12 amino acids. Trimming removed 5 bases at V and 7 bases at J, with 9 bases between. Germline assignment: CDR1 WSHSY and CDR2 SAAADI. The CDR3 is CASSYSGNEQFF. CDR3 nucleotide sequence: TGCGCCAGCAGTTACAGCGGAAATGAGCAGTTCTTC.

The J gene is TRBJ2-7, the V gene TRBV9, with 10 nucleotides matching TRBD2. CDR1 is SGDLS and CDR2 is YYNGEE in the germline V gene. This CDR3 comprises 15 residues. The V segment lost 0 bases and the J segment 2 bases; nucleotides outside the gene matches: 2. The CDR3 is CASSVGTSGAYEQYF. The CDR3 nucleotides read TGTGCCAGCAGCGTAGGAACTAGCGGGGCCTACGAGCAGTACTTC.

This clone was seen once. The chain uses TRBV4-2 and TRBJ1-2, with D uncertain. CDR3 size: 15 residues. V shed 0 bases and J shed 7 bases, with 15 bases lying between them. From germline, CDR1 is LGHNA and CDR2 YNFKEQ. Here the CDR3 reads CASSQDRQPRLGYTF. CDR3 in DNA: TGTGCCAGCAGCCAAGATCGGCAACCAAGACTTGGCTACACCTTC.